These 17 T cell receptor beta chains came from one sample sequenced in a study of Ad26.COV2.S vaccination and SARS-CoV-2 variants. TCRdb keeps only in-frame clones here, not all; method: immunoSEQ multiplex PCR. This sample has around 300,000 clones, with less than 90% found just once. Treatment of the sample: roughly 20 received Ad26.COV2.S at low or high dose, single or two shots; several received placebo; per-sample allocation not given. Sampling occurred on day 63 after the first vaccine or placebo injection. This specimen was peripheral blood, taken in a trial of Ad26.COV2.S vaccine versus placebo. The receptors derive from a person between 18 and 60 years old who received the Ad26.COV2.S COVID-19 vaccine or a placebo.

The genes are TRBV7-9 and TRBJ2-7; 7 bases map to TRBD1. Germline values: CDR1 SEHNR, CDR2 FQNEAQ (reference sequence). This CDR3 has 15 residues. The ends lost 1 base at V and 0 bases at J; junction bases unmatched: 3. CDR3: CASSLVQGYSYEQYF. The CDR3 bases are TGTGCCAGCAGCTTAGTACAGGGGTACTCCTACGAGCAGTACTTC.

This chain links TRBV11-1 with TRBJ2-5; the match to TRBD2 covers 8 bases. CDR1 and CDR2 (germline): SGHAT, FQDESV (reference sequence). The ends lost 5 bases at V and 3 bases at J; junction bases unmatched: 5. The CDR3 is 14 residues long. CDR3 sequence: CASSPGGGKETQYF. Written as DNA, the CDR3 is TGTGCCAGCAGCCCCGGGGGGGGGAAAGAGACCCAGTACTTC. Combining the CDR3 with reference TRBV11-1 and TRBJ2-5 gives the whole variable domain EAEVAQSPRYKITEKSQAVAFWCDPISGHATLYWYRQILGQGPELLVQFQDESVVDDSQLPKDRFSAERLKGVDSTLKIQPAELGDSAMYLCASSPGGGKETQYFGPGTRLLVL.

CDR3: CASSSDRATQYF. The CDR3 DNA is TGTGCCAGCAGTTCGGACAGGGCAACGCAGTACTTC. The chain uses TRBV28 and TRBJ2-7; 8 bases fit TRBD1. The CDR3 contains 12 residues. V shed 4 bases and J 9 bases; nucleotides not matched to a gene: 5. In germline, CDR1 is MDHEN, CDR2 SYDVKM.

The V gene is TRBV18, the J gene TRBJ2-1, with 8 bases aligning to TRBD2. The junction had 12 bases not matched to a gene; V was cut back by 3 bases and J by 8 bases. Looked up from germline, CDR1 is KGHSH and CDR2 is LQKENI. The CDR3 has 16 residues. The CDR3 nucleotides are TGTGCCAGCTCACCCGGCCGGGGGGGGGCATTGGATGAGCAGTTCTTC. Amino acid sequence: CASSPGRGGALDEQFF.

V and J are TRBV2 and TRBJ1-5; 9 bases fit TRBD1. Germline CDR1 is SNHLY and CDR2 is FYNNEI. The CDR3 loop spans 14 amino acids. With V trimmed by 6 bases and J by 9 bases, 9 bases remained unmatched. Written as DNA, the CDR3 is TGTGCCAGCAGATTTGGACAGGGGCGGGGGCCCCAGCATTTT. This translates into CASRFGQGRGPQHF.

A few counts support this clone. The CDR3 loop reads CASTKGVQGNSPLHF. CDR3 DNA: TGTGCCAGCACAAAGGGGGTCCAGGGAAATTCACCCCTCCACTTT. This chain joins TRBV7-2 and TRBJ1-6; perhaps TRBD1 as D (6 bases). V dropped 7 bases and J dropped 7 bases, with 17 bases sitting between them. Per the germline V gene, CDR1 is SGHTA and CDR2 is FQGNSA. There are 15 residues in the CDR3.

The chain employs TRBV6-5 and TRBJ1-2; D ambiguous. With 6 bases removed from V and 2 bases from J, the gap between germline ends came to 10 bases. The germline CDR1 and CDR2 sequences are MNHEY and SVGAGI. The CDR3 consists of 13 residues. The CDR3 DNA reads TGTGCCAGCAGCCCCACAGAAAACTATGGCTACACCTTC. Amino acids: CASSPTENYGYTF.

This chain uses TRBV5-8 with TRBJ2-2, with 7 nucleotides matching TRBD2. This CDR3 spans 13 amino acids. J was trimmed by 4 bases and V by 5 bases; bases with no gene match: 2. CDR1 and CDR2 (germline): SGHTS, YDEGEE. For the CDR3, the DNA is TGTGCCAGCAGGAAGCGGGGCACCGGGGAGCTGTTTTTT. Residues: CASRKRGTGELFF.

This chain links TRBV5-1 with TRBJ2-3, with TRBD2 identical over 16 bases. The CDR3 sequence is 20 residues long. Per germline, CDR1 SGHRS and CDR2 YFSETQ. After removal of 3 bases from V and 0 bases from J, the junction contained 10 bases not matched to a gene. CDR3 bases: TGCGCCAGCAGCTACCCGGGACTAGCGGGAGGGCCGGATAGCACAGATACGCAGTATTTT. Its translation: CASSYPGLAGGPDSTDTQYF.

V and J are TRBV25-1 and TRBJ2-1, with no clear D. The CDR3 has 11 amino acids. V gave up 6 bases and J gave up 5 bases, with 5 bases separating them. CDR1 is MGHDK and CDR2 is SYGVNS in the germline V gene. The chain's CDR3 is CASSTNNEQFF. The CDR3 bases are TGTGCCAGCAGCACAAACAATGAGCAGTTCTTC.

The chain carries TRBV9 and TRBJ1-1, with TRBD1 identical over 9 bases. This CDR3 is built from 17 residues. Germline CDR1 is SGDLS and CDR2 is YYNGEE. V was pared by 0 bases and J by 5 bases, with 11 bases of the junction left unmatched. The DNA of the CDR3 is TGTGCCAGCAGCGTAGGGGTGGACAGGGGAGGGGAAACTGAAGCTTTCTTT. Its protein is CASSVGVDRGGETEAFF.

V and J are TRBV19 and TRBJ2-1; possibly TRBD2 for D (6 bases). The CDR3 length is 12 residues. V lost 7 bases, J lost 7 bases, and 11 bases lay in between. Germline V gene data show CDR1 as LNHDA and CDR2 as SQIVND (reference sequence). CDR3 sequence (DNA): TGTGCCAGTAAAGGACTAAAAAATGAGCAGTTCTTC. It encodes CASKGLKNEQFF.

This rearrangement joins TRBV27 to TRBJ2-5, with D possibly being TRBD2 (7 bases). The germline V gene has CDR1 MNHEY and CDR2 SMNVEV (reference sequence). This CDR3 is built from 13 residues. Trimming stripped 8 bases from V and 4 bases from J, with 14 bases between. The CDR3 DNA reads as TGTGCCAGCCGGGGAGGGGGACGAGAGACCCAGTACTTC. Its protein is CASRGGGRETQYF.

This clone has a single count. The genes are TRBV28 and TRBJ1-2; D not certain. Germline V gene data show CDR1 as MDHEN and CDR2 as SYDVKM. This CDR3 is built from 13 residues. V shed 3 bases and J shed 2 bases, with 7 bases lying between them. The CDR3 DNA reads as TGTGCCAGCAGTTTCTACAACAACTATGGCTACACCTTC. Protein product: CASSFYNNYGYTF.

The CDR3 region is CASSLVRTEQFF. The CDR3 DNA reads as TGTGCCAGCAGCCTGGTCCGAACTGAGCAGTTCTTC. This rearrangement joins TRBV13 to TRBJ2-1; unclear D gene. The CDR3 contains 12 residues. CDR1 is PRHDT and CDR2 is FYEKMQ in the germline V gene (reference sequence). With 5 bases removed from V and 9 bases from J, the gap between germline ends came to 11 bases.

The chain recombines TRBV18 with TRBJ1-1; D is unclear. V dropped 0 bases and J dropped 5 bases, with 7 bases sitting between them. Germline V gene data show CDR1 as KGHSH and CDR2 as LQKENI. CDR3 length: 13 residues. Here the CDR3 reads CASSPPGSTEAFF. CDR3 nucleotide sequence: TGTGCCAGCTCACCACCGGGGTCGACTGAAGCTTTCTTT. Full variable domain (remainder filled in from reference TRBV18 and TRBJ1-1): NAGVMQNPRHLVRRRGQEARLRCSPMKGHSHVYWYRQLPEEGLKFMVYLQKENIIDESGMPKERFSAEFPKEGPSILRIQQVVRGDSAAYFCASSPPGSTEAFFGQGTRLTVV.

V usage is TRBV2 and J usage is TRBJ2-7, with D maybe TRBD1 (6 bases). Trimming cost V 5 bases and J 3 bases, with 14 bases left between them. CDR3 length: 14 residues. Germline-derived CDR1 and CDR2 are SNHLY and FYNNEI. The CDR3 loop is CASSPSTGYYEQYF. DNA for the CDR3: TGTGCCAGCAGTCCATCGACAGGTTACTACGAGCAGTACTTC.